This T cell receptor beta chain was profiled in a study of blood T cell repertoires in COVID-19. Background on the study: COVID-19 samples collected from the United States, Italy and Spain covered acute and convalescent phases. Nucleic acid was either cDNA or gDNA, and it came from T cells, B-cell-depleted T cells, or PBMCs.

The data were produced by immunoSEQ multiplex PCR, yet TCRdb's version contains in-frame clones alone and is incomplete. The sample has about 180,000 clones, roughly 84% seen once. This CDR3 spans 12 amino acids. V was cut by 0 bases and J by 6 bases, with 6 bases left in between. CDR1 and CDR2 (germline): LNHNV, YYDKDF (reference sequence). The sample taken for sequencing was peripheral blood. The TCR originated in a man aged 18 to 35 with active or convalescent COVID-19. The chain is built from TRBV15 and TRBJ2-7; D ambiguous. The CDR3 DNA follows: TGTGCCACCAGCAGAGATTCGGGCGAGCAGTACTTC. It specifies CATSRDSGEQYF.